Following are 9 T cell receptor beta chains from one sample sequenced in a study of blood T cell repertoires in COVID-19. Sequencing used immunoSEQ multiplex PCR; TCRdb keeps in-frame clones, though not all of them. This sample yields hundreds of thousands of clones, of which around 91% are seen a single time; 1% to 1.3% belongs to the top ten. Sequencing was performed on PBMCs or T cells enriched from blood (not recorded which). All receptors come from a man aged 25 to 40 who had recovered from COVID-19.

The genes are TRBV11-1 and TRBJ2-7, with D perhaps TRBD1 (5 bases). Germline V CDR1 and CDR2: SGHAT, FQDESV (reference sequence). V was clipped by 6 bases and J by 1 base, with 16 bases between them. The CDR3 totals 15 residues. The CDR3 DNA follows: TGTGCCAGCAGTTTTAAACAGGACGGTTCCTACGAGCAGTACTTC. Protein sequence: CASSFKQDGSYEQYF.

The V and J genes are TRBV5-1 and TRBJ1-1; D possibly corresponds to TRBD1 (5 bases). The V gene lost 0 bases and the J gene lost 3 bases, with 9 bases spanning the gap. Germline assignment: CDR1 SGHRS and CDR2 YFSETQ. The CDR3 is made up of 14 amino acids. The CDR3 sequence: CASSLDGGYTEAFF. CDR3 DNA: TGCGCCAGCAGCTTGGATGGGGGGTACACTGAAGCTTTCTTT.

The chain combines TRBV27 with TRBJ1-5; 7 bases are shared with TRBD1. The ends lost 5 bases at V and 0 bases at J; junction bases unmatched: 10. The CDR3 consists of 17 residues. CDR1 is MNHEY and CDR2 is SMNVEV in the germline V gene (reference sequence). CDR3 in amino acids: CASSPGTAGYSNQPQHF. The CDR3 nucleotides are TGTGCCAGCAGTCCCGGGACAGCAGGATATAGCAATCAGCCCCAGCATTTT.

This clone has just one count. Other DNA sequences within the sample encode an identical CDR3. The chain couples TRBV5-1 to TRBJ2-5; 11 nucleotides agree with TRBD2. Trimming cost V 4 bases and J 3 bases; bases outside gene matches: 2. This CDR3 region has 14 residues. Looked up from germline, CDR1 is SGHRS and CDR2 is YFSETQ. The CDR3 loop is CASSPLAGEETQYF. The CDR3 region has the DNA TGCGCCAGCAGCCCACTAGCGGGAGAAGAGACCCAGTACTTC. The full variable domain, with the rest looked up from reference TRBV5-1 and TRBJ2-5, is KAGVTQTPRYLIKTRGQQVTLSCSPISGHRSVSWYQQTPGQGLQFLFEYFSETQRNKGNFPGRFSGRQFSNSRSEMNVSTLELGDSALYLCASSPLAGEETQYFGPGTRLLVL.

The chain uses TRBV7-8 and TRBJ2-3; 15 positions match TRBD2. Unmatched junction bases numbered 6, after V lost 1 base and J lost 4 bases. The CDR3 extends over 18 amino acids. CDR1 is SGHVS and CDR2 is FQNEAQ in the germline V gene. CDR3 nucleotide sequence: TGTGCCAGCAGCTTAGATGGACTAGCGGGAGGGAAATCAGATACGCAGTATTTT. This sequence encodes CASSLDGLAGGKSDTQYF.

The chain carries TRBV28 and TRBJ1-2, with TRBD1 identical over 7 bases. The junction had 14 bases not matched to a gene; V was cut back by 6 bases and J by 4 bases. From germline, CDR1 is MDHEN and CDR2 SYDVKM. The CDR3 sequence is 16 residues long. The CDR3 loop is CASSTRVGTVGYGYTF. CDR3 sequence (DNA): TGTGCCAGCAGCACGAGGGTCGGGACAGTTGGCTATGGCTACACCTTC.

V is TRBV5-1 and J is TRBJ2-2; D possibly corresponds to TRBD1 (6 bases). Trimming shortened V by 2 bases and J by 5 bases, and 13 bases separated the two germline ends. Germline V gives CDR1 SGHRS, CDR2 YFSETQ. The CDR3 spans 15 residues. The CDR3 coding sequence is TGCGCCAGCAGCTTTGTGACAGGACGGACCGGGGAGCTGTTTTTT. It codes for CASSFVTGRTGELFF.

As to this clone: This specimen includes other DNA sequences encoding the same CDR3. The chain joins TRBV12-3 or TRBV12-4 to TRBJ2-5; no definite D call. Trimming cost V 5 bases and J 5 bases, with 6 bases left between them. CDR3 length: 11 residues. Here the CDR3 reads CASSPSETQYF. The CDR3 DNA is TGTGCCAGCAGTCCTTCGGAGACCCAGTACTTC.

The CDR3 bases are TGTGCCACCAGTGCCAGAGGCACATACAATGAGCAGTTCTTC. This codes for CATSARGTYNEQFF. The V call is TRBV24-1, the J call TRBJ2-1; D remains unclear. V was shortened by 5 bases and J by 4 bases, with 11 bases between the two germline ends. Looked up from germline, CDR1 is KGHDR and CDR2 is SFDVKD. The CDR3 consists of 14 residues.